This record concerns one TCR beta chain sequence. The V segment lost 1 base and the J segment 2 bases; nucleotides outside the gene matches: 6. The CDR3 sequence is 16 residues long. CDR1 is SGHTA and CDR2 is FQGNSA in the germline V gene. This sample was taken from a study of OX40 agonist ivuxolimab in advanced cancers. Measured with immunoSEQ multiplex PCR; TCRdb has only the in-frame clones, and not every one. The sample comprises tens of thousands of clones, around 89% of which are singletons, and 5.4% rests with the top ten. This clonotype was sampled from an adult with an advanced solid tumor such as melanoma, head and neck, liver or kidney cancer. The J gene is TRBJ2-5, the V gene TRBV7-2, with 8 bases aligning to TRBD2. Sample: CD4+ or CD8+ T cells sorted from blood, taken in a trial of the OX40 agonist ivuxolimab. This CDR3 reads CASSLGMERGQETQYF. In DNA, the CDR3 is TGTGCCAGCAGCTTAGGTATGGAGCGGGGGCAAGAGACCCAGTACTTC.